This entry describes one T cell receptor (beta chain). The antigen is undetermined. The data belong to a study of cytomegalovirus exposure and HLA in healthy donors. Study details: Later analysis reported that the 110 or so validation repertoires shared the platform of the roughly 680 first-cohort repertoires.

Profiling relied on immunoSEQ multiplex PCR, and the TCRdb table lists in-frame clones only, not all of them. The table has 50,000 or so clones, roughly 90% seen once. Germline CDR1 and CDR2: SGHRS and YFSETQ. V lost 3 bases and J lost 2; bases outside the gene matches: 10. This CDR3 is built from 16 residues. Study outcomes and limitations: The investigators catalogued 164 TCR beta chains as cytomegalovirus-associated.

Sequenced sample: PBMCs. The TCR sequence derives from a woman in her late teens or twenties in good health and CMV-seropositive. This rearrangement joins TRBV5-1 to TRBJ1-1, with 7 positions matching TRBD1. The CDR3 reads CASSSSPGQFNTEAFF. Written as DNA, the CDR3 is TGCGCCAGCAGCTCGTCACCGGGACAGTTTAACACTGAAGCTTTCTTT.